These 8 T cell receptor beta chains were all obtained from the same sample, sequenced in a study of human T cells and chemical hapten exposure. Time point meaning: patch test 2, 6 weeks after DPC sensitization. The treatment was: therapeutic diphenylcyclopropenone sensitization with weekly scalp DPC. TCRdb reprocessed the RACE reads via MiXCR and lists one record per CDR3 protein. The sample carries about 350,000 distinct CDR3 sequences, about 6.3% recorded once. Here the sequenced sample was whole blood, taken in connection with sensitization to the hapten diphenylcyclopropenone (DPC). The source is a woman aged 18 to 35 with alopecia areata. Some clones in this sample may be carry-over from other donors' samples.

This clonotype has a handful of counts. The chain carries TRBV28 and TRBJ2-7; D gene unclear. V was cut by 2 bases and J by 4 bases, with 9 bases left in between. Germline CDR1 MDHEN, CDR2 SYDVKM. The CDR3 contains 13 residues. In DNA form, the CDR3 reads TGTGCCAGCAGTTTAGGGTCCCGTTACGAGCAGTACTTC. Its translation: CASSLGSRYEQYF. The variable domain in full, completed from reference TRBV28 and TRBJ2-7, reads DVKVTQSSRYLVKRTGEKVFLECVQDMDHENMFWYRQDPGLGLRLIYFSYDVKMKEKGDIPEGYSVSREKKERFSLILESASTNQTSMYLCASSLGSRYEQYFGPGTRLTVT.

This rearrangement joins TRBV7-2 to TRBJ1-1, with 8 bases fitting TRBD1. CDR3 length: 13 amino acids. Germline loops: CDR1 SGHTA, CDR2 FQGNSA. The V and J ends lost 8 bases and 2 bases, in that order; junction bases with no gene match: 4. The CDR3 coding sequence is TGTGCCAGCCGGACAGGGATAAACACTGAAGCTTTCTTT. Translation gives CASRTGINTEAFF.

This clonotype was seen many times. CDR3 DNA: TGTGCCAGCAGTCCCCAGGGGGCAAACACTGAAGCTTTCTTT. It encodes CASSPQGANTEAFF. The gene calls are TRBV6-1 and TRBJ1-1; 8 bases fit TRBD1. Germline CDR1 and CDR2: MNHNS and SASEGT. V lost 5 bases, J lost 2 bases, and 4 bases stayed unmatched. The CDR3 has 14 residues.

This clonotype was found many times. The chain uses TRBV7-3 and TRBJ2-6; D might be TRBD1 (5 bases). The length of the CDR3 is 15 residues. V was clipped by 5 bases and J by 1 base, with 9 bases between them. CDR1 and CDR2 from the germline V gene are SGHTA and FQGTGA. CDR3 amino acids: CASSRRGSGANVLTF. The CDR3 DNA reads as TGTGCCAGCAGCCGTAGGGGTTCTGGGGCCAACGTCCTGACTTTC.

This clonotype was detected many times. The V call is TRBV6-2 or TRBV6-3, the J call TRBJ1-5, with a weak D call TRBD1 (5 bases). The CDR3 is 13 amino acids. The V end lost 10 bases, the J end lost 9 bases, and 19 bases lay between the germline ends. Germline CDR1 reads MNHEY; CDR2 reads SVGEGT. The CDR3: CATTEQAQPPQHF. DNA of the CDR3: TGTGCCACAACGGAACAGGCTCAGCCGCCCCAGCATTTT.

Ten or more counts support this clonotype. V gene TRBV20-1 combines with J gene TRBJ1-5; D might be TRBD1 (6 bases). The CDR3 is 15 amino acids. The germline gives CDR1 DFQATT, CDR2 SNEGSKA (reference sequence). V lost 3 bases to trimming and J lost 1 base, with 13 bases between them. The CDR3 loop reads CSARRRGWSNQPQHF. CDR3 DNA: TGCAGTGCTAGGCGCAGGGGCTGGAGCAATCAGCCCCAGCATTTT.

The chain recombines TRBV4-3 with TRBJ1-4; D not certain. The CDR3 has 15 amino acids. Germline V gives CDR1 LGHNA, CDR2 YSLEER. Trimming removed 5 bases at V and 8 bases at J, with 18 bases between. The DNA for the CDR3 is TGCGCCAGCAGCTTCGAGGCAGACGCAAGAGAAAAACTGTTTTTT. Its protein product is CASSFEADAREKLFF.

The table lists this clonotype with many counts. The chain links TRBV12-3 or TRBV12-4 to TRBJ1-4, with no clear D. The CDR3 extends over 14 amino acids. Between the trimmed V and J ends, which lost 3 bases and 7 bases, there was a span of 12 bases. For the CDR3, the DNA is TGTGCCAGCAGTTTGTCGGGGAATGGTGAAAAACTGTTTTTT. It is translated as CASSLSGNGEKLFF.